One sample yielded the 3 T cell receptor beta chains listed below, sequenced in a study of T cell changes during pregnancy in multiple sclerosis (dated by TCRdb to between 2019 and 2020). Library preparation used the immunoSEQ multiplex PCR assay. TCRdb retrieved this table from immuneACCESS and kept in-frame rearrangements only. Not all clones are present; in checked studies, unresolved V genes account for under half, and no reason is known for the remainder. For this sample the table gives tens of thousands of clones, of which 92% were detected only once. About 0.64% of the sample belongs to the ten largest clones. The source was CD4+ T cells from peripheral blood mononuclear cells, collected after pregnancy. The source is a female donor with multiple sclerosis, enrolled in a pregnancy study.

The chain combines TRBV7-9 with TRBJ1-4, with D possibly matching TRBD1 (5 bases). The germline gives CDR1 SEHNR, CDR2 FQNEAQ (reference sequence). V shed 1 base and J shed 4 bases, with 13 bases lying between them. The CDR3 is 16 residues long. The CDR3 DNA is TGTGCCAGCAGCTTAGGGTCTGGGGCCCGTAATGAAAAACTGTTTTTT. Its translation: CASSLGSGARNEKLFF.

Only a few counts were recorded for this clone. The chain carries TRBV9 and TRBJ1-3; D perhaps matches TRBD1 (6 bases). From germline, CDR1 is SGDLS and CDR2 YYNGEE. V was clipped by 5 bases and J by 2 bases, with 14 bases between them. There are 15 residues in the CDR3. CDR3 coding DNA: TGTGCCAGCAGTCCTACAGGGCTTCCTGGAAACACCATATATTTT. Its translation is CASSPTGLPGNTIYF.

This chain uses TRBV19 with TRBJ2-1; D may be TRBD1 (5 bases). Germline V CDR1 and CDR2: LNHDA, SQIVND (reference sequence). The CDR3 length is 14 residues. V was pared by 3 bases and J by 7 bases, with 13 bases between. CDR3 region: CASSIPRARNEQFF. The CDR3 DNA reads as TGTGCCAGTAGTATTCCCAGGGCCAGAAATGAGCAGTTCTTC.